The source of this TCR beta chain is a study of blood T cell repertoires in COVID-19. Study at large: Sample material is recorded as cDNA or gDNA derived from T cells, B-cell-depleted T cells, or PBMCs.

There are 14 residues in the CDR3. With V trimmed by 3 bases and J by 2 bases, 2 bases remained unmatched. CDR1 is SGHRS, CDR2 YFSETQ, per germline. In the study's own analysis: It was from reference gene primer amplification that nucleated cell counts were estimated. Only in-frame clones appear in the TCRdb table, and some are missing; sequencing was by immunoSEQ multiplex PCR. V, J and clone size were drawn from that table, and D and trimming were deduced from the DNA. Of roughly 310,000 clones listed, more than 75% are singletons. Notes on this clone: Other DNA sequences in this sample translate to the same CDR3.

The sample comprised peripheral blood. The sequence came from a woman aged 50 to 65 with active or convalescent COVID-19. The chain employs TRBV5-1 and TRBJ1-2, with 9 bases lining up with TRBD1. The DNA for the CDR3 is TGCGCCAGCAGCTCGGGACAGGGAAACTATGGCTACACCTTC. As protein: CASSSGQGNYGYTF. The full variable domain, its missing parts supplied by reference TRBV5-1 and TRBJ1-2, is KAGVTQTPRYLIKTRGQQVTLSCSPISGHRSVSWYQQTPGQGLQFLFEYFSETQRNKGNFPGRFSGRQFSNSRSEMNVSTLELGDSALYLCASSSGQGNYGYTFGSGTRLTVV.